The clone carrying this TCR beta chain has only a few counts. The antigen remains unidentified. V lost 4 bases, J lost 2 bases, and 8 bases lay in between. The germline gives CDR1 SQVTM, CDR2 ANQGSEA. The CDR3 has 12 residues. The source of the sample is a study of identical twins. Study findings and constraints: Models came in too low on out-of-frame TCR alpha sharing in monozygotic twins. The study found excess low generation probability among twin-shared out-of-frame alpha sequences. With beta out-of-frame sequences, excess sharing by twins was weaker.

In TCRdb, the 5' RACE reads were re-called with MiXCR into one record per CDR3 protein. Of 1,800,000 or so distinct CDR3 sequences in the sample, under 35% were seen once. The sequence was collected from a newborn girl in good health. The gene calls are TRBV29-1 and TRBJ1-1; TRBD1 is a possible D gene (5 bases). Input material: cord blood. CDR3: CSVGRDNTEAFF. The CDR3 coding sequence is TGCAGCGTTGGCCGGGACAACACTGAAGCTTTCTTT.